One sample yielded the 4 T cell receptor beta chains listed below, sequenced in a study of shared clonotypes between healthy human individuals. CD8 cells regarded as naive lacked CD45RO, were positively chosen for CCR7, and omitted terminally differentiated effector memory CD45RA+ cells. Clones were read by immunoSEQ multiplex PCR, and TCRdb kept only the in-frame ones, dropping some. The sample yields around 2,000,000 clones, about 94% seen once. The sample consisted of naive CD8+ T cells sorted from blood. The receptors shown here come from a man younger than 30 in good health.

Notes on this clone: The identical CDR3 is also encoded by other nucleotide sequences in the sample. The chain uses TRBV27 and TRBJ2-7, with D possibly matching TRBD2 (5 bases). CDR1 MNHEY and CDR2 SMNVEV come from the germline V gene (reference sequence). The CDR3 is made up of 13 amino acids. The V and J ends lost 2 bases and 2 bases respectively, with 7 bases between them. DNA for the CDR3: TGTGCCAGCAGTTTAGCGGGTACCTACGAGCAGTACTTC. Residues: CASSLAGTYEQYF.

The rearrangement uses TRBV9 and TRBJ1-1; D gene unclear. V was pared by 3 bases and J by 0 bases, with 9 bases between. The germline CDR1 and CDR2 sequences are SGDLS and YYNGEE. The CDR3 is 14 residues long. The CDR3 coding sequence is TGTGCCAGCAGCGCGGACGGAGTGAACACTGAAGCTTTCTTT. Residues: CASSADGVNTEAFF.

This sequence joins TRBV2 and TRBJ2-7, with D unclear. The V and J ends lost 8 bases and 0 bases respectively, with 14 bases between them. Germline CDR1 SNHLY, CDR2 FYNNEI. The CDR3 has 14 amino acids. The CDR3 loop is CASQESRSSYEQYF. Written as DNA, the CDR3 is TGTGCCAGCCAGGAGAGTAGGAGCTCCTACGAGCAGTACTTC.

The chain has TRBV11-3 and TRBJ2-7; 10 bases are a match to TRBD1. Germline values: CDR1 SGHNT, CDR2 YENEEA. The V and J ends lost 5 bases and 6 bases, in that order; junction bases with no gene match: 4. The CDR3 extends over 13 amino acids. CDR3 DNA sequence: TGTGCCAGCAGCCCAGGGACAGGGGCCGAGCAGTACTTC. Translated: CASSPGTGAEQYF.